This T cell receptor (beta chain) originates from a study of cytomegalovirus exposure and HLA in healthy donors. CDR1 LNHDA and CDR2 SQIVND come from the germline V gene (reference sequence). The CDR3 length is 16 residues. V dropped 6 bases and J dropped 5; count of bases not matched to a gene: 11. Primers included in the PCR were 60 Vbeta and 13 Jbeta primers. Measured with immunoSEQ multiplex PCR; TCRdb has only the in-frame clones, and not every one. The sample lists approximately 150,000 clones, approximately 71% seen once, with approximately 0.9% in the top ten. The origin of this receptor is a woman between 55 and 75 years old in good health and CMV-seronegative. J is TRBJ2-2 and V is TRBV19; 8 positions agree with TRBD2. What was sequenced was PBMCs. DNA of the CDR3: TGTGCCAGTAGAGATTTAACGGGGGGGCGGACCGGGGAGCTGTTTTTT. Translating it yields CASRDLTGGRTGELFF.